The sequence of this T cell receptor beta chain was determined in a study of blood T cells in healthy people across ages. Study results and caveats: PBMCs left unsorted prevented a conclusive naive versus antigen-experienced comparison.

A sample-barcoded 5' primer and a J-beta primer mix were used in a second PCR of roughly 6 to 11 cycles. TCRdb reanalysed the 5' RACE reads using MiXCR and keeps one entry per CDR3 protein. The sample yields about 680,000 distinct CDR3 sequences, over 45% seen once. As for this clonotype: The antigen is undetermined.

Each donor was a healthy Caucasian individual from Russia, aged about 6 to 95. Donors each provided 8 to 10 milliliters of peripheral blood. Each sample had at least 6 million PBMCs isolated. Per the germline V gene, CDR1 is SGDLS and CDR2 is YYNGEE. CDR3 length: 13 residues. V dropped 3 bases and J dropped 5 bases, with 10 bases sitting between them. V and J are TRBV9 and TRBJ2-3, with no clear D. This receptor was identified in a woman in her sixties or seventies in good health. The sequenced sample consisted of blood. The CDR3 protein is CASSGDPIDTQYF. In DNA form, the CDR3 reads TGTGCCAGCAGCGGAGATCCGATAGATACGCAGTATTTT.